A single sample is the source of the 14 T cell receptor beta chains below, sequenced in a study of early T cells in non-severe SARS-CoV-2 infection. TCRdb reprocessed the 5' RACE reads via MiXCR and lists one record per CDR3 protein. This table has 20,000 to 25,000 distinct CDR3 sequences, roughly 5.3% appearing once. The sample consisted of whole blood. The receptors come from an adult who was a healthcare worker with PCR-confirmed SARS-CoV-2 infection or an uninfected control (not recorded which).

This clonotype showed up many times. The J gene is TRBJ2-2, the V gene TRBV12-3 or TRBV12-4; 9 bases fit TRBD1. V was pared by 7 bases and J by 10 bases, with 10 bases of the junction left unmatched. This CDR3 is 14 amino acids long. CDR3 bases: TGTGCCAGCACCTGGGGGACAGGGAAGCCGGAGCTGTTTTTT. The encoded protein is CASTWGTGKPELFF.

This clonotype was detected many times. V is TRBV5-1 and J is TRBJ2-2; 9 bases map to TRBD1. Germline lookup yields CDR1 SGHRS and CDR2 YFSETQ. After removal of 1 base from V and 5 bases from J, the junction contained 6 bases not matched to a gene. The CDR3 loop spans 16 amino acids. The CDR3 DNA is TGCGCCAGCAGCTTGAATCGGGACAGGGTAACCGGGGAGCTGTTTTTT. This encodes CASSLNRDRVTGELFF.

The gene calls are TRBV7-6 and TRBJ2-2, with D possibly matching TRBD1 (6 bases). CDR3 size: 13 residues. Germline CDR1 and CDR2: SGHVS and FNYEAQ. V lost 2 bases and J 6 bases, leaving 7 bases between the germline ends. This chain's CDR3 is CASSLPGAGELFF. The CDR3 nucleotides are TGTGCCAGCAGCTTACCAGGGGCCGGGGAGCTGTTTTTT.

The chain links TRBV29-1 to TRBJ1-2; TRBD1 agrees at 8 bases. Germline loops: CDR1 SQVTM, CDR2 ANQGSEA. V was clipped by 0 bases and J by 4 bases; unmatched bases: 4. The CDR3 extends over 14 amino acids. The CDR3 coding sequence is TGCAGCGTTGAAGAGGGACAGGAGTCCTATGGCTACACCTTC. Translating gives CSVEEGQESYGYTF.

In its sample, this clonotype was seen many times. The chain links TRBV6-2 or TRBV6-3 to TRBJ2-1, with TRBD2 identical over 8 bases. Losses at the gene ends were 5 bases for V and 9 bases for J; bases not matched to a gene: 12. The length of the CDR3 is 15 residues. Germline V CDR1 and CDR2: MNHEY, SVGEGT. In DNA form, the CDR3 reads TGTGCCAGCAGTCTCCCGGGACTAGAACGGGGTGAGCAGTTCTTC. Protein product: CASSLPGLERGEQFF.

This clonotype has ten or more counts. V gene TRBV24-1 combines with J gene TRBJ2-2, with D possibly being TRBD1 (6 bases). V lost 0 bases, J lost 6 bases, and 10 bases lay in between. Germline values: CDR1 KGHDR, CDR2 SFDVKD. CDR3 length: 15 amino acids. As DNA, the CDR3 is TGTGCCACCAGTGATTTGCAGCCAGGGGCCGGGGAGCTGTTTTTT. It yields the protein CATSDLQPGAGELFF.

This clonotype was observed a few times. The chain recombines TRBV29-1 with TRBJ1-1, with D perhaps matching TRBD1 (5 bases). The V end was cut by 1 base, the J end by 4 bases, with 16 bases between. This CDR3 spans 15 amino acids. The V gene's germline CDR1 is SQVTM and CDR2 ANQGSEA. CDR3 sequence: CSVEVPGILGTEAFF. Written as DNA, the CDR3 is TGCAGCGTTGAAGTCCCAGGGATCCTAGGCACTGAAGCTTTCTTT.

This clonotype was recorded many times. The chain couples TRBV9 to TRBJ2-5; no definite D call. Germline CDR1 reads SGDLS; CDR2 reads YYNGEE. This CDR3 region has 13 residues. V was shortened by 3 bases and J by 1 base, with 7 bases between the two germline ends. The CDR3 loop is CASSAGVQETQYF. DNA of the CDR3: TGTGCCAGCAGCGCTGGGGTCCAAGAGACCCAGTACTTC. Based on the CDR3 plus reference TRBV9 and TRBJ2-5, the full variable domain is DSGVTQTPKHLITATGQRVTLRCSPRSGDLSVYWYQQSLDQGLQFLIQYYNGEERAKGNILERFSAQQFPDLHSELNLSSLELGDSALYFCASSAGVQETQYFGPGTRLLVL.

This clonotype was counted at least ten times. The gene calls are TRBV7-3 and TRBJ1-1, with D maybe TRBD1 (5 bases). V dropped 5 bases and J dropped 11 bases, with 24 bases sitting between them. The CDR3 has 15 residues. The germline CDR1 and CDR2 sequences are SGHTA and FQGTGA. The CDR3 DNA is TGTGCCAGCAGCCCGACGAAGGCAGGGCAAAGCCGGGCTTTCTTT. As protein: CASSPTKAGQSRAFF.

This clonotype was counted at least ten times. The chain uses TRBV7-6 and TRBJ2-2; 11 bases line up with TRBD1. V trimming: 5 bases; J trimming: 5 bases; junction bases outside the gene matches: 7. Germline CDR1 and CDR2: SGHVS and FNYEAQ. The CDR3 consists of 16 residues. The CDR3 region is CASSRGQGAGTGELFF. The CDR3 bases are TGTGCCAGCAGCCGCGGACAGGGGGCAGGGACCGGGGAGCTGTTTTTT.

The table lists this clonotype with many counts. V usage is TRBV6-1 and J usage is TRBJ1-5; D gene uncertain. The CDR3 consists of 13 residues. Trimming took 8 bases from V and 0 from J, leaving 8 bases between them. Germline values: CDR1 MNHNS, CDR2 SASEGT. CDR3 in amino acids: CASGEYSNQPQHF. The CDR3 nucleotides read TGTGCCAGCGGGGAATATAGCAATCAGCCCCAGCATTTT.

This clonotype was counted many times. The chain uses TRBV5-1 and TRBJ2-7; 14 bases are a match to TRBD2. The CDR3 runs 18 residues. V shed 4 bases and J 0 bases; nucleotides not matched to a gene: 9. CDR1 is SGHRS and CDR2 is YFSETQ in the germline V gene. CDR3 sequence: CASSTGLAGGLFSYEQYF. In nucleotides, the CDR3 is TGCGCCAGCAGCACTGGACTAGCGGGGGGCCTATTCTCCTACGAGCAGTACTTC.

This clonotype was observed many times. The chain combines TRBV7-2 with TRBJ1-2, with 8 bases matching TRBD1. The germline V gene encodes CDR1 SGHTA and CDR2 FQGNSA. CDR3 size: 15 residues. With V trimmed by 2 bases and J by 4 bases, 6 bases remained unmatched. The CDR3 sequence is CASSLHGQGPYGYTF. The CDR3 DNA is TGTGCCAGCAGCTTACACGGACAGGGTCCCTATGGCTACACCTTC.

This clonotype has a handful of counts. The chain combines TRBV11-2 with TRBJ2-7; a weak D match, TRBD2 (5 bases). Trimming cost V 5 bases and J 0 bases, with 20 bases left between them. This CDR3 has 17 amino acids. Germline CDR1 is SGHAT and CDR2 is FQNNGV. As DNA, the CDR3 is TGTGCCAGCAGCGCGTTCTCTTTGGGGAGAGCCTCCTACGAGCAGTACTTC. It codes for CASSAFSLGRASYEQYF.